Following are 5 T cell receptor beta chains from one sample sequenced in a study of pediatric ulcerative colitis (dated by TCRdb to 2018 to 2020). Library preparation was by the immunoSEQ multiplex PCR assay. As stored in TCRdb, this immuneACCESS dataset retains in-frame rearrangements with V and J assigned. A fraction of the clones does not appear; measured against another copy, unresolved V genes explain less than half of the discrepancy, and the remainder lacks a known reason. The sample includes about 60,000 clones, with 87% observed a single time. The ten largest clones take up about 1.5% of the sample. The sample consisted of blood. All receptors derive from a boy aged 5 to 17 who was a control in a study of pediatric ulcerative colitis.

The J gene is TRBJ2-7, the V gene TRBV9, with D perhaps TRBD1 (5 bases). The germline V and J ends were trimmed by 0 bases and 3 bases, with 10 bases remaining between them. The CDR3 is 14 amino acids. Germline V CDR1 and CDR2: SGDLS, YYNGEE. This CDR3 is CASSVAPDIYEQYF. The DNA for the CDR3 is TGTGCCAGCAGCGTAGCTCCGGACATCTACGAGCAGTACTTC.

The chain is built from TRBV7-8 and TRBJ2-3; D perhaps matches TRBD2 (6 bases). The CDR3 is made up of 14 amino acids. CDR1 is SGHVS, CDR2 FQNEAQ, per germline. V lost 5 bases and J lost 6, with 15 bases in between. The CDR3 protein is CASSPGEAGDTQYF. The CDR3 DNA reads TGTGCCAGCAGCCCCGGGGAGGCAGGGGATACGCAGTATTTT. Full variable domain (outside the CDR3, taken from reference TRBV7-8 and TRBJ2-3): GAGVSQSPRYKVAKRGQDVALRCDPISGHVSLFWYQQALGQGPEFLTYFQNEAQLDKSGLPSDRFFAERPEGSVSTLKIQRTQQEDSAVYLCASSPGEAGDTQYFGPGTRLTVL.

This clone has a handful of counts. V gene TRBV2 combines with J gene TRBJ1-5; D unclear. The V and J ends lost 8 bases and 4 bases respectively, with 15 bases between them. CDR3 length: 14 amino acids. CDR1 SNHLY and CDR2 FYNNEI come from the germline V gene. CDR3 sequence reads: CASQFWTGNQPQHF. CDR3 in DNA: TGTGCCAGCCAATTCTGGACGGGGAATCAGCCCCAGCATTTT. Combining the CDR3 with reference TRBV2 and TRBJ1-5 gives the whole variable domain EPEVTQTPSHQVTQMGQEVILRCVPISNHLYFYWYRQILGQKVEFLVSFYNNEISEKSEIFDDQFSVERPDGSNFTLKIRSTKLEDSAMYFCASQFWTGNQPQHFGDGTRLSIL.

The chain couples TRBV7-8 to TRBJ1-1; no clear D gene. The V end was cut by 1 base, the J end by 1 base, with 10 bases between. The V gene's germline CDR1 is SGHVS and CDR2 FQNEAQ. This CDR3 region has 15 residues. The CDR3 sequence is CASSLGREANTEAFF. The CDR3 bases are TGTGCCAGCAGCTTAGGAAGGGAAGCGAACACTGAAGCTTTCTTT.

The chain joins TRBV19 to TRBJ2-7; D is possibly TRBD1 (7 bases). V was clipped by 8 bases and J by 5 bases, with 25 bases between them. Germline V gene lookup returns CDR1 LNHDA and CDR2 SQIVND (reference sequence). This CDR3 spans 16 amino acids. CDR3 residues: CASSSAGQSTGDEQYF. For the CDR3, the DNA is TGTGCCAGTTCGAGCGCGGGACAGTCTACCGGGGACGAGCAGTACTTC.